This T cell receptor beta chain originates from a study of T cell responses to AZD1222 COVID-19 vaccine (dated by TCRdb to about 2021). Notes on the research overall: Because spike-specific TCR depth and breadth did not differ between the two schedules, AZD1222 recipients who got a second dose at roughly 4 weeks were pooled with those who got a second dose at roughly 12 weeks. A total of more than 230 trial participants underwent TCR sequencing, of whom 207 received two doses of AZD1222 and 26 received two doses of the MenACWY control vaccine. Enrollment into the trials was organized by age into subgroups of 18-55, 56-69 and 70-plus years, and those subgroups contained approximately 150, 30 and 60 TCR-sequenced participants, respectively. Study-level results and caveats: Nearly half of unique spike-specific TCRs reportedly recognized epitopes outside regions mutated in the B.1.351 and B.1.1.7 variants. Participants were mostly white British and included more females than males, and it was suggested by the authors that clonal diversity may have been underestimated. Conclusions about previously exposed vaccinees are limited, since just six AZD1222 recipients were seropositive for SARS-CoV-2 at baseline. In the small 56-69-year group, the increase in depth fell short of significance, most likely because of low power. After two AZD1222 doses, spike-specific TCR breadth and depth were significantly higher than at day 0 and than in MenACWY recipients. The whole spike protein was spanned by vaccine-associated CD4 TCRs, and dominant responses were seen in regions 160-218 and 743-854. Because no samples from the day 14 peak response were available, repertoires could be characterized only after the peak T cell response.

The CDR3 regions of human TCRbeta chains were subjected to immunosequencing. In the source study's methods: Repertoire TCRs were checked for matches against a reference library of SARS-CoV-2-specific TCRs that had been generated using the MIRA antigen-specificity platform. Breadth meant the fraction of unique TCRs that were SARS-CoV-2-associated, whereas depth meant the fraction of total T cells that were SARS-CoV-2-associated. Using the MIRA data, each spike-specific TCR was mapped to the spike region that the TCR reacts to and placed in a CD4 or CD8 class. Log10-transformed breadth and depth values were compared by one-way ANOVA with Sidak's multiple comparisons tests. As stored in TCRdb, this immuneACCESS dataset retains in-frame rearrangements with V and J assigned. A fraction of the clones does not appear; measured against another copy, unresolved V genes explain less than half of the discrepancy, and the remainder lacks a known reason. V and J calls and clone size are those listed in that table; D and trimming were worked out from the DNA. Within this sample are 140,000 to 150,000 clones, with roughly nine tenths of them counted one time only. The top ten constitute 5% to 5.5% of the sample.

The time point label here, explained by the study, means: baseline before first vaccination. Samples from vaccinated people were obtained from the UK trials COV001 and COV002, which included a single-blind randomized controlled phase 2/3 trial of AZD1222 (ChAdOx1 nCoV-19) in healthy adults. For TCRbeta chain sequencing, PBMC samples were collected from trial participants at day 0 and at day 28 after the second dose. From the germline V gene (reference sequence), CDR1 is WNHNN and CDR2 is SYGVQD. Trimming costs V 2 bases and J 11 bases, and their ends lie 15 bases apart. The CDR3 holds 13 amino acids from the cysteine to the phenylalanine. Of the read, only the CDR3 DNA is kept; its 39 bases are in frame from base 1. In regard to this clone: Its antigen is not yet known. No base qualities exist here, and no much larger clone lies one base off it.

The source material was peripheral blood, sampled on day 0 of AZD1222 vaccination. The receptor comes from an adult in good health. This chain is built from TRBV10-1 and TRBJ1-1, with the identity of the D gene unclear. CDR3 sequence: CASSEIWGVGAFF. The bases are TGCGCCAGCAGTGAGATCTGGGGAGTGGGTGCTTTCTTT.